Detailed here is one TCR beta chain. Its antigen is not identified. The length of the CDR3 is 12 residues. CDR1 is MNHNS, CDR2 SASEGT, per germline. Trimming at V came to 10 bases and at J to 7 bases, leaving 7 bases not matched to a gene. This specimen belongs to a study of PD-L1 blockade in urothelial cancer. Study at large: Atezolizumab therapy began for patients in about 2014, dosed at 1,200 mg intravenously every 3 weeks. The authors examined blood 3 weeks (second dose) and 6 weeks after treatment start. A median blood sample held around 150,000 T cells and tens of thousands of unique TCRs. Notes on the study in general: Better survival was predicted by below-median pretreatment blood TCR clonality.

Assay: immunoSEQ multiplex PCR; the TCRdb copy retains only in-frame clones and omits some. The sample lists about 48,000 clones; roughly 80% were seen once. As to time point: peripheral blood 6 weeks after treatment start. This TCR derives from a man between 65 and 80 years old with urothelial cancer. Sequencing was performed on PBMCs, taken around atezolizumab (anti-PD-L1) treatment. The V and J genes are TRBV6-1 and TRBJ2-4; 7 bases agree with TRBD1. The CDR3 DNA sequence: TGTGCCACCGCGGACAGGTTGAACATTCAGTACTTC. Its translation is CATADRLNIQYF.